This T cell receptor beta chain was retrieved from a study of graft-versus-host responses after intestinal transplantation. Whole-study findings and limits: Where graft-donor T cell macrochimerism was present, patients had high graft-versus-host to host-versus-graft clonal ratios in allografts. Ileal or blood samples showed some GvH clones first, and such clones were also found in recipient marrow.

Comment on this clone: Its matching antigen is unknown.

Clones were sequenced by immunoSEQ multiplex PCR, and TCRdb holds only the in-frame ones, with some missing. This sample carries 20,000 to 25,000 clones, roughly 79% of them seen once, and the ten largest clones take around 3.3%. From germline, CDR1 is MDHEN and CDR2 SYDVKM. J was trimmed by 2 bases and V by 3 bases; bases with no gene match: 2. This CDR3 comprises 15 residues. Researchers processed graft tissue to release intraepithelial and lamina propria lymphocytes. The chain uses TRBV28 and TRBJ2-5; TRBD2 agrees at 11 bases. This material consisted of ileum tissue, taken 12 days after intestinal transplant. The clonotype comes from a human patient who received an intestinal transplant, so some T cells may come from the graft donor. CDR3 sequence reads: CASSFASGGQETQYF. DNA for the CDR3: TGTGCCAGCAGTTTCGCTAGCGGGGGGCAAGAGACCCAGTACTTC.